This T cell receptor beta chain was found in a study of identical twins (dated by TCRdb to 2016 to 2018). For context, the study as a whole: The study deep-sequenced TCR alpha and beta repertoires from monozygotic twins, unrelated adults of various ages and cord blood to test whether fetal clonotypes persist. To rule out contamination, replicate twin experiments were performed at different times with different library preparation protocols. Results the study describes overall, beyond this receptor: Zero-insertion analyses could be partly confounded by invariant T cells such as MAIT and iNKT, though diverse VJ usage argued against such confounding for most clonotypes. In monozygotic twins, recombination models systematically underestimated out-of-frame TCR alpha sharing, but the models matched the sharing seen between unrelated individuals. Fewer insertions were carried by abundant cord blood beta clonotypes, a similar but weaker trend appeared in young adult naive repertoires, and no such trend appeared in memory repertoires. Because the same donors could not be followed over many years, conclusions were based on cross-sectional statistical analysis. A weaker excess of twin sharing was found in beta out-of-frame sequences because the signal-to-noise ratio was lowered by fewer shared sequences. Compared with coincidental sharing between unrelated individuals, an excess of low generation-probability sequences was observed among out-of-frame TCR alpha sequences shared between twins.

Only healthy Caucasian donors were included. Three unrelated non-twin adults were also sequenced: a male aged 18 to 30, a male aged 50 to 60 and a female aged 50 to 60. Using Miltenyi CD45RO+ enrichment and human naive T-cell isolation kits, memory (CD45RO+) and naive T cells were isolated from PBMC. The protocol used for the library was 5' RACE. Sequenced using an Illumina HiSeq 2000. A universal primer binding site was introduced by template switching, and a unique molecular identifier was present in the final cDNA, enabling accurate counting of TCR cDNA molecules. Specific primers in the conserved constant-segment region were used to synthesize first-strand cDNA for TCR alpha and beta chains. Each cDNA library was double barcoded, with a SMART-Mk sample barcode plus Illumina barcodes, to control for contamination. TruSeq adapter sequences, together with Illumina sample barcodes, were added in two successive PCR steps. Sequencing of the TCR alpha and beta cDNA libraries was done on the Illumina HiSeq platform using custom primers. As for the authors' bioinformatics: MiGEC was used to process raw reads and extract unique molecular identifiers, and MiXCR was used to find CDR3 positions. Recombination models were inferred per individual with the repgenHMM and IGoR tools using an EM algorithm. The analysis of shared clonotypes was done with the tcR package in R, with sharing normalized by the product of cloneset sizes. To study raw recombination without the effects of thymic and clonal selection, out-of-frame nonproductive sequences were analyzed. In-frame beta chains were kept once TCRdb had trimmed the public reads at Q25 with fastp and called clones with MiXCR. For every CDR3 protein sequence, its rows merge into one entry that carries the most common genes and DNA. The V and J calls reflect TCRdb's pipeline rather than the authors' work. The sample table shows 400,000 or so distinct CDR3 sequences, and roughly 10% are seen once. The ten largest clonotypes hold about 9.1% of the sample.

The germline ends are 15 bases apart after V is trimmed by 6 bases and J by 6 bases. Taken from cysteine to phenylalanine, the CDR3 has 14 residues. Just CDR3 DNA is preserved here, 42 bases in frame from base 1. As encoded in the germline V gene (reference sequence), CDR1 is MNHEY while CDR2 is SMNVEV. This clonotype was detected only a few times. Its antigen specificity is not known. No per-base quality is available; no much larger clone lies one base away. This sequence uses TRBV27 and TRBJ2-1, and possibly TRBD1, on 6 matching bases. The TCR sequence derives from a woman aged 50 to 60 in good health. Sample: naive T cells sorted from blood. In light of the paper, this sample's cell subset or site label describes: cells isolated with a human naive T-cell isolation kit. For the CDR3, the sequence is CASSPMGRGNEQFF. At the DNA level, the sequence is TGTGCCAGCAGCCCCATGGGCAGGGGCAATGAGCAGTTCTTC.